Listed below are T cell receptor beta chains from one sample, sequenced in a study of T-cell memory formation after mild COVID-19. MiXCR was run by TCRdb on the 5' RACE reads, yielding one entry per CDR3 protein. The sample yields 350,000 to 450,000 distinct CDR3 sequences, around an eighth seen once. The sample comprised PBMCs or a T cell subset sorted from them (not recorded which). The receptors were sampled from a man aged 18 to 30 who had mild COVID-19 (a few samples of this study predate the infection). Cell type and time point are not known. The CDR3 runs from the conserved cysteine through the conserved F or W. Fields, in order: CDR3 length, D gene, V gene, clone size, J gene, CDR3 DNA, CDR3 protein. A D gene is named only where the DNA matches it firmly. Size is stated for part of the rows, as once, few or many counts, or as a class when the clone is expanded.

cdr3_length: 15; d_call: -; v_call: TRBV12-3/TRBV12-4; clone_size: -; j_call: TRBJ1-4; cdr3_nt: TGTGCCAGCAGTCTCCGGGGCTTCGGGGATGAAAAACTGTTTTTT; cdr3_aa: CASSLRGFGDEKLFF
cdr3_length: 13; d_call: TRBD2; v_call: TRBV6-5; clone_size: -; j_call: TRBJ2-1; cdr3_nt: TGTGCCAGCGGGCGGGGGGGCCTAAATGAGCAGTTCTTC; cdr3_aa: CASGRGGLNEQFF
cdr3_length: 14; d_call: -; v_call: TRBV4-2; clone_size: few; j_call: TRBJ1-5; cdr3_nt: TGTGCCAGCAGCCAAGATATGGGGAATCAGCCCCAGCATTTT; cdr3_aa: CASSQDMGNQPQHF
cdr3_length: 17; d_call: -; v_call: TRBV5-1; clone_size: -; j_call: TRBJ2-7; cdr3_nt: TGCGCCAGCAGCTTGAACGGCAGGGGGGCTGTCGGTTACGAGCAGTACTTC; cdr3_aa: CASSLNGRGAVGYEQYF
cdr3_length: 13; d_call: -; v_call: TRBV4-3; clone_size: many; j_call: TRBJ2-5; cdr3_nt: TGCGCCAGCAGCCTGACGTCCCAAGAGACCCAGTACTTC; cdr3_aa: CASSLTSQETQYF
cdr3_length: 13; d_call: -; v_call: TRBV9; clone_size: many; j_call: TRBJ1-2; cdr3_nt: TGTGCCAGCAGGAAGAACGACGGGTATGGCTACACCTTC; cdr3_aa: CASRKNDGYGYTF
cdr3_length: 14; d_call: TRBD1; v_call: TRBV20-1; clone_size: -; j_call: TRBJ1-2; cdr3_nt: TGCAGTCCTCCCCCGGGACAGGGTGCCTATGGCTACACCTTC; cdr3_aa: CSPPPGQGAYGYTF
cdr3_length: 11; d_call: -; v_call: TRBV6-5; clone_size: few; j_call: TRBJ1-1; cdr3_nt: TGTGCCAGCAGTTATGGGGTCGTGGCTTTCTTT; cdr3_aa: CASSYGVVAFF
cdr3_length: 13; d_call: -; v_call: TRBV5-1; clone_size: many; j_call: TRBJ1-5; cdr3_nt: TGCGCCAGCAGCTTGGCCCCCGGCCAGCCCCAGCATTTT; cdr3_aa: CASSLAPGQPQHF
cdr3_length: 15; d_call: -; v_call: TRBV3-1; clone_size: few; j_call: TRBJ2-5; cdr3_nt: TGTGCCAGCAGCCAAGGAGGAGGGGGACGAGAGACCCAGTACTTC; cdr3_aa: CASSQGGGGRETQYF
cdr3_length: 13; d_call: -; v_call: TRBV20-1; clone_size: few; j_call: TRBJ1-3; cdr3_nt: TGCAGTGCTGTCAGGGGCTCTGGAAACACCATATATTTT; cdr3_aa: CSAVRGSGNTIYF
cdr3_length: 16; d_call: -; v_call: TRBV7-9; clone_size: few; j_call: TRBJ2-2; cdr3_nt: TGTGCCAGCAGCTTAGGATTCCAGGGGTCCACCGGGGAGCTGTTTTTT; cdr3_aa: CASSLGFQGSTGELFF
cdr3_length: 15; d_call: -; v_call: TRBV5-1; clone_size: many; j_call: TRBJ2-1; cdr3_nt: TGCGCCAGCAGCTTGGGAGACCCACCTAGGGATGAGCAGTTCTTC; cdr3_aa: CASSLGDPPRDEQFF
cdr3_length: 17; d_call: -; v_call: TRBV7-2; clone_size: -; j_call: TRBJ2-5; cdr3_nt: TGTGCCAGCAGCTCGGACGGCTTTTCCCATATCTCAGAGACCCAGTACTTC; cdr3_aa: CASSSDGFSHISETQYF
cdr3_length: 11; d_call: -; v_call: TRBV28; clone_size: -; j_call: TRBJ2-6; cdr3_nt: TGTGCCAGTGCTGGGGCCAACGTCCTGACTTTC; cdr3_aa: CASAGANVLTF
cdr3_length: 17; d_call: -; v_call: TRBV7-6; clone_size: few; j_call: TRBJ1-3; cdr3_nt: TGTGCCAGCAGCTTCTCCGACATCTACCGCTCTGGAAACACCATATATTTT; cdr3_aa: CASSFSDIYRSGNTIYF
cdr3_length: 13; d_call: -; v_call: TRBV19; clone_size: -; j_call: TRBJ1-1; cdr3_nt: TGTGCCAGTCAAATCATGGGAAACACTGAAGCTTTCTTT; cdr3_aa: CASQIMGNTEAFF
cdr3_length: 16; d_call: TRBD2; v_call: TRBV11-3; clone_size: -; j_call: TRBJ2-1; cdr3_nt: TGTGCCAGCAGCTTAGATGGGACTAGCTCCTACAATGAGCAGTTCTTC; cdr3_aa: CASSLDGTSSYNEQFF
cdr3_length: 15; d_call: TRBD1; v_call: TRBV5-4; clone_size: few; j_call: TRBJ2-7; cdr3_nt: TGTGCCAGCAGCCCAGGGGGTAGAATTTCCTACGAGCAGTACTTC; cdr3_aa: CASSPGGRISYEQYF
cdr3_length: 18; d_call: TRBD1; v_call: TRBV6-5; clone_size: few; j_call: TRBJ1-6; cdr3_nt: TGTGCCAGCAGTTACAATACGGGGACAGGGGGAGTTAATTCACCCCTCCACTTT; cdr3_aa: CASSYNTGTGGVNSPLHF
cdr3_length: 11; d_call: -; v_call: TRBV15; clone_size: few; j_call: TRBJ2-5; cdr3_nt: TGTGCCACTAACAGAGGCGAGACCCAGTACTTC; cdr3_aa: CATNRGETQYF
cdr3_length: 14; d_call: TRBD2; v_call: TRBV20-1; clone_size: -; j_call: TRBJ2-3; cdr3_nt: TGCAGTGCTAGTGGCGGGGGGCACACAGATACGCAGTATTTT; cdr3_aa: CSASGGGHTDTQYF
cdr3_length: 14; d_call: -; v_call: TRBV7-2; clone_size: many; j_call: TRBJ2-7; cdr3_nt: TGTGCCAGCAGCTTGGTCATCGGCAAACACGAGCAGTACTTC; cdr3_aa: CASSLVIGKHEQYF
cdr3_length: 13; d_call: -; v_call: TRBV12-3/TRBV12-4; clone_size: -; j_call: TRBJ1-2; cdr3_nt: TGTGCCAGCAGTTTTGGGCAGTTTTATGGCTACACCTTC; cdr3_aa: CASSFGQFYGYTF
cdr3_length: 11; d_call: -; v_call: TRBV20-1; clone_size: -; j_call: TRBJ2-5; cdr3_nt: TGCAGTGCTAGCCCTAGTGGGACCCAGTACTTC; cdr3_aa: CSASPSGTQYF
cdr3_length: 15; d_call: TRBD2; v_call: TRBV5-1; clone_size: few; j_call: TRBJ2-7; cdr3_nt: TGCGCCAGCAGCTTGGGGCCGGCGGGGGAATACGAGCAGTACTTC; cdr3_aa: CASSLGPAGEYEQYF
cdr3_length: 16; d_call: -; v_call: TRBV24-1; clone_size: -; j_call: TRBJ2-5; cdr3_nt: TGTGCCACCAGTGATCCTACAGGGTTTAGGCAAGAGACCCAGTACTTC; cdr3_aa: CATSDPTGFRQETQYF
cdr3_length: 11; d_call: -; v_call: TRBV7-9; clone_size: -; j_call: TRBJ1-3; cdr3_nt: TGTGCCAGCAGAGACTCAGACACCATATATTTT; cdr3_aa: CASRDSDTIYF
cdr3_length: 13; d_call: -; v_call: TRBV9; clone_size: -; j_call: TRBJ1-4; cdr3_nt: TGTGCCAGCAGCGTAGCGGGGGAGGAAAAACTGTTTTTT; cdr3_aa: CASSVAGEEKLFF
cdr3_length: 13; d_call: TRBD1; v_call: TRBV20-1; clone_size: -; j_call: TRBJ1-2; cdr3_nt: TGCAGTGCTAGAGCGGGACAGATATATGGCTACACCTTC; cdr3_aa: CSARAGQIYGYTF
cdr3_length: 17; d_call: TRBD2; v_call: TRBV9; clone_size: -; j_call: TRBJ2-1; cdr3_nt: TGTGCCAGCAGCGTAGGGGTAGGGCGGGGGAGCTCCAATGAGCAGTTCTTC; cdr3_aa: CASSVGVGRGSSNEQFF
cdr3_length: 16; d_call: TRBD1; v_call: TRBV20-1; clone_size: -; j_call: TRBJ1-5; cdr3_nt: TGCAGTGCTAGCTTAGGGGACAGGGGCCCCAATCAGCCCCAGCATTTT; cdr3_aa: CSASLGDRGPNQPQHF
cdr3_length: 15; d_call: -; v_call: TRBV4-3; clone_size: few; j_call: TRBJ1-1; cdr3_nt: TGCGCCAGCAGCCGGAACCAGGGAAAGAAGGATGAAGCTTTCTTT; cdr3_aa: CASSRNQGKKDEAFF
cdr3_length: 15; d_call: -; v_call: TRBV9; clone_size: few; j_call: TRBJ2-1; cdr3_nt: TGTGCCAGCAGCGTAGTGGTGGGGGGCTCGAATGAGCAGTTCTTC; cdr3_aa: CASSVVVGGSNEQFF
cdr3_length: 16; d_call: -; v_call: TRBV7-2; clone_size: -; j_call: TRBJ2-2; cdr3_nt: TGTGCCAGCAGCGCCGGGGGAGCGACGAACACCGGGGAGCTGTTTTTT; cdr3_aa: CASSAGGATNTGELFF
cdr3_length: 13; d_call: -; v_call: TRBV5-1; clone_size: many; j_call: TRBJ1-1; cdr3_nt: TGCGCCAGCAGCTTGGTGGAGCAGGCTGAAGCTTTCTTT; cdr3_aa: CASSLVEQAEAFF
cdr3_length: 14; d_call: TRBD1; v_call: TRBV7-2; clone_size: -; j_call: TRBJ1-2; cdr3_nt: TGTGCCAGCAGCTTAAATGAGGGGGCGTACGGCTACACCTTC; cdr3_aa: CASSLNEGAYGYTF
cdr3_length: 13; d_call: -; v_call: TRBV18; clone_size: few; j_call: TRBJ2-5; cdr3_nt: TGTGCCAGCTCACCTCCCACCCAAGAGACCCAGTACTTC; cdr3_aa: CASSPPTQETQYF
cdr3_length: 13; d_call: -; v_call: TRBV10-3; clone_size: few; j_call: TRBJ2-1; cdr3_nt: TGTGCCATCAGTGGTTGGGAGAACAATGAGCAGTTCTTC; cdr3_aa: CAISGWENNEQFF
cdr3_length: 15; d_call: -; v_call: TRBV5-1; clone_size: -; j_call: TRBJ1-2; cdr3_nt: TGCGCCAGCAGCTTGGGACAGGACCCCGGCTATGGCTACACCTTC; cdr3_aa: CASSLGQDPGYGYTF
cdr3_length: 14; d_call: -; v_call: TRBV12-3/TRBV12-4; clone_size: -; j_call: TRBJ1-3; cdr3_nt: TGTGCCAGCAGTTTTGCCGCCTCTGGAAACACCATATATTTT; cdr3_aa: CASSFAASGNTIYF
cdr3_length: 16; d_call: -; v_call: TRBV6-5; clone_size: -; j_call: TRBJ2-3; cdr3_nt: TGTGCCAGCAGTCGTCGGAGGGGGCCGGGCACAGATACGCAGTATTTT; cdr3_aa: CASSRRRGPGTDTQYF
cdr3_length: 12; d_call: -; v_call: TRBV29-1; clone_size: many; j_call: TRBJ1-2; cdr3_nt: TGCAGCGTTGAAGAACAGCCCCTGCGCTACACCTTC; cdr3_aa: CSVEEQPLRYTF
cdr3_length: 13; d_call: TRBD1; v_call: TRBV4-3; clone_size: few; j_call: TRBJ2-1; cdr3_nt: TGCGCCAGCAGCCAAGGGACAGGGAGTGAGCAGTTCTTC; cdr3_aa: CASSQGTGSEQFF
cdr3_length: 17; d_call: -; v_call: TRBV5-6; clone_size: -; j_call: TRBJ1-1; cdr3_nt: TGTGCCAGCAGCCCTCAGGTGCAGGGAGGTGGGAACACTGAAGCTTTCTTT; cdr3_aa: CASSPQVQGGGNTEAFF
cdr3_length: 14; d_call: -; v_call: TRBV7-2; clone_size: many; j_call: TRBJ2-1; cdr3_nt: TGTGCCAGCAGCTTTTGGGGTACGGTGCATGAGCAGTTCTTC; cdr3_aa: CASSFWGTVHEQFF
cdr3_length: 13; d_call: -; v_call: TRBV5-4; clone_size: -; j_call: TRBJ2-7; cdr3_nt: TGTGCCAGCAGGACCGCCGGGAGTGTCGAGCAGTACTTC; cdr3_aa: CASRTAGSVEQYF
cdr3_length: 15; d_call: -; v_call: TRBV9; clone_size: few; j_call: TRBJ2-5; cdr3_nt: TGTGCCAGCAGCGCCCGTCCCATACAGGGAGAGACCCAGTACTTC; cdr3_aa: CASSARPIQGETQYF
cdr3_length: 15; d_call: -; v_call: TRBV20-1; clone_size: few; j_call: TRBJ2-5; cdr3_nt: TGCAGTGCTAGAGGCCAAGGTGCTGGCCGTGAGACCCAGTACTTC; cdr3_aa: CSARGQGAGRETQYF
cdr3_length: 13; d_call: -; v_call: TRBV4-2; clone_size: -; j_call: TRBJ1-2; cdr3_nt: TGTGCCAGCAGCCGCAAGCTGCGGGATGGCTACACCTTC; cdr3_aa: CASSRKLRDGYTF
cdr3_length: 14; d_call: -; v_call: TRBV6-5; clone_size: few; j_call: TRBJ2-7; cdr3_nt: TGTGCCAGCAGTTTGGCGGGACACAGCTACGAGCAGTACTTC; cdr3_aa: CASSLAGHSYEQYF